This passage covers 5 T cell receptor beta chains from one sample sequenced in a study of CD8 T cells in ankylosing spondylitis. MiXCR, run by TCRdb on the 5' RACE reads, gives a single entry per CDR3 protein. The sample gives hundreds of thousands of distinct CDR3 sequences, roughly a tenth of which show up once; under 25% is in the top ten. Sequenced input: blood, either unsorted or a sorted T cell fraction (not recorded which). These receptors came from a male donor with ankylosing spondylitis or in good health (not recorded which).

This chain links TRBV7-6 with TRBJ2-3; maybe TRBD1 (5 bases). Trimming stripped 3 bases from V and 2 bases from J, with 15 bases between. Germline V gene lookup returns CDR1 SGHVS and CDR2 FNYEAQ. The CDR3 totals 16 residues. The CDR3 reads CASSLQGGAFTDTQYF. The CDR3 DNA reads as TGTGCCAGCAGCTTGCAGGGTGGGGCCTTCACAGATACGCAGTATTTT.

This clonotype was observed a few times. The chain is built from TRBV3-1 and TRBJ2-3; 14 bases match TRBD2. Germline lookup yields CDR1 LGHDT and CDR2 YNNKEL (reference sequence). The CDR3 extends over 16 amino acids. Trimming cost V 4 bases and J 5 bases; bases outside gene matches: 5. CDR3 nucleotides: TGTGCCAGCAGCCTACAGACTAGCGGGGGGGGAGATACGCAGTATTTT. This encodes CASSLQTSGGGDTQYF.

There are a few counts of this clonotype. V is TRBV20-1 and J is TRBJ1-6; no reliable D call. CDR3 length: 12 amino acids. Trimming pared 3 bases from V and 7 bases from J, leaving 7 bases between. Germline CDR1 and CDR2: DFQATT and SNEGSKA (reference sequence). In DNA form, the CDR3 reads TGCAGTGCTAGTGCGGGGAATTCACCCCTCCACTTT. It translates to CSASAGNSPLHF.

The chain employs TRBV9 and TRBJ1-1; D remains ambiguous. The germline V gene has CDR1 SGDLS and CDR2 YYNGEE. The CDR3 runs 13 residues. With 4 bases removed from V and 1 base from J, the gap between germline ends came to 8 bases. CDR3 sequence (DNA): TGTGCCAGCAGCATCCGGGGGAACACTGAAGCTTTCTTT. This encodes CASSIRGNTEAFF.

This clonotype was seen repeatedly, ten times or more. The CDR3 loop reads CASSVGVSQETQYF. The CDR3 nucleotides are TGTGCCAGCAGCGTAGGGGTGAGCCAAGAGACCCAGTACTTC. The chain couples TRBV9 to TRBJ2-5; D unclear. This CDR3 is built from 14 residues. CDR1 is SGDLS, CDR2 YYNGEE, per germline. V lost 0 bases and J lost 1, with 7 bases in between.